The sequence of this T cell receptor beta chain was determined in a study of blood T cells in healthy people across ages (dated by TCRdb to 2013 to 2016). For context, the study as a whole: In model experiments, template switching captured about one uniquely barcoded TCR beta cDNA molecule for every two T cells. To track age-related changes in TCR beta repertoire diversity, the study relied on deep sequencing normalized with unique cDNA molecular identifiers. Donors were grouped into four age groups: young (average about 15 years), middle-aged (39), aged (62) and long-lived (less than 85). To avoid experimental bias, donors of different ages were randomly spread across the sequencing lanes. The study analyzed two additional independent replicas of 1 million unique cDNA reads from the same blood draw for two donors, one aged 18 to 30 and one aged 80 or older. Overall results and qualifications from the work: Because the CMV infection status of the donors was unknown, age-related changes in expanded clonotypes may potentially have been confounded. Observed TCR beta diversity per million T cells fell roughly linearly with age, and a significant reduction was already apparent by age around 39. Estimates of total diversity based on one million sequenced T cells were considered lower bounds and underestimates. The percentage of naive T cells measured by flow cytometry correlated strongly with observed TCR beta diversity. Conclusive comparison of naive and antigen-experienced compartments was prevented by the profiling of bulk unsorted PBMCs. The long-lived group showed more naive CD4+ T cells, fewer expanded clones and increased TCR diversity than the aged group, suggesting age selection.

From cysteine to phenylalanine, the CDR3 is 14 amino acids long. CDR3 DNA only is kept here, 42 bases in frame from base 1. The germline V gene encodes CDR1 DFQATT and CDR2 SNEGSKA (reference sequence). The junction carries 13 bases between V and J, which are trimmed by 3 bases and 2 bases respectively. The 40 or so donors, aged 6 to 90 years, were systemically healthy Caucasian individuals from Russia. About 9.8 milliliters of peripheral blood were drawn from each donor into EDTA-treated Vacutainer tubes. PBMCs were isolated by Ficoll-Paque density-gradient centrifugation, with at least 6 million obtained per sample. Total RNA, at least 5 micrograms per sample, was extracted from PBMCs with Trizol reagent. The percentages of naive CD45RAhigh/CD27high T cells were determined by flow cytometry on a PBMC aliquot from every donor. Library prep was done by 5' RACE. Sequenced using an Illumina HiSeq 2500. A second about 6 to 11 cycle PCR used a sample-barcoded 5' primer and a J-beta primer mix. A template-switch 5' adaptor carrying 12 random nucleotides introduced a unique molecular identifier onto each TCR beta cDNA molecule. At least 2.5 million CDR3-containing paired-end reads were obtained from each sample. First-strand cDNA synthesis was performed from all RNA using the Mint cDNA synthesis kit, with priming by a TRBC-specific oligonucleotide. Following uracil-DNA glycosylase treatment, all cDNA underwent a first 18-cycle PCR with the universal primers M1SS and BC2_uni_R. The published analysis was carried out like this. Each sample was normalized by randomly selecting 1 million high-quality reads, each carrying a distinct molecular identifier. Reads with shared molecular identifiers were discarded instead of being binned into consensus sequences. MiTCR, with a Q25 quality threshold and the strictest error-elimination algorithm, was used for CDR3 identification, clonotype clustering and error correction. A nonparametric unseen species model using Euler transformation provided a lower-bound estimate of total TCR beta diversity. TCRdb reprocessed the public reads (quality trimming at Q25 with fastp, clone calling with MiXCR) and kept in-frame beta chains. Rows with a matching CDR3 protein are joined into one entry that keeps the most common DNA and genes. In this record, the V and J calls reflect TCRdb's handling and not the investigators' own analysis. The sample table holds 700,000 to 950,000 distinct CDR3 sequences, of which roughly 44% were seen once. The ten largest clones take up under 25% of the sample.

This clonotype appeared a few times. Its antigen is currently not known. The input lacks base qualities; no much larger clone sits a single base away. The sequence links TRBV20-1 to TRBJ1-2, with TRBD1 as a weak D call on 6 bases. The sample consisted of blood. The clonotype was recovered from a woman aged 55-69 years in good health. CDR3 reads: CSARNRDTNYGYTF. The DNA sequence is TGCAGTGCTAGGAACAGGGACACCAACTATGGCTACACCTTC.